The 23 T cell receptor beta chains below were found in one sample sequenced in a study of T-cell reconstitution after alpha-beta-depleted transplantation in children. Construction of the TCRbeta library involved unique molecular identifiers. One entry per CDR3 protein results from TCRdb running MiXCR on the PCR reads. The sample lists 250,000 to 400,000 distinct CDR3 sequences; more than 20% were seen once. Source: PBMCs, mostly from graft donor cells, taken 180 days after TCRalphabeta/CD19-depleted stem cell transplant. The receptors derive from a male patient aged 10-17 years who had a stem cell transplant for acute lymphoblastic leukemia, so the T cells may come from the graft donor.

V and J are TRBV10-3 and TRBJ2-7; tentatively, D is TRBD1 (5 bases). The CDR3 loop spans 13 amino acids. Trimming removed 4 bases at V and 7 bases at J, with 14 bases between. Germline CDR1 reads ENHRY; CDR2 reads SYGVKD. The CDR3 region has the DNA TGTGCCATCAGTGCGACAGCCCTTCGGGAGCAGTACTTC. It specifies CAISATALREQYF.

The J gene is TRBJ2-7, the V gene TRBV18; 10 bases are shared with TRBD2. After removal of 2 bases from V and 3 bases from J, the junction contained 7 bases not matched to a gene. Germline V gives CDR1 KGHSH, CDR2 LQKENI. This CDR3 is 16 amino acids long. The CDR3 protein is CASSPFDLAGDYEQYF. CDR3 in DNA: TGTGCCAGCTCACCATTTGACCTAGCGGGGGACTACGAGCAGTACTTC.

A few counts support this clonotype. The V call is TRBV5-1, the J call TRBJ2-7; 9 bases fit TRBD1. The V and J ends lost 2 bases and 2 bases, in that order; junction bases with no gene match: 2. From germline, CDR1 is SGHRS and CDR2 YFSETQ. The CDR3 spans 14 residues. CDR3 bases: TGCGCCAGCAGCTTCGGGACAGGGACCTACGAGCAGTACTTC. Translated: CASSFGTGTYEQYF.

A few counts support this clonotype. The CDR3 DNA follows: TGTGCCAGCAGCCCAGCGGGAGGCCTGAGGGCCCAGTACTTC. Its translation is CASSPAGGLRAQYF. V gene TRBV7-2 combines with J gene TRBJ2-5; 9 bases match TRBD2. Germline loops: CDR1 SGHTA, CDR2 FQGNSA. Losses at the gene ends were 5 bases for V and 9 bases for J; bases not matched to a gene: 10. The CDR3 runs 14 residues.

This rearrangement joins TRBV21-1 to TRBJ2-7; the D call TRBD1 from the table was never checked on the DNA. TRBV21-1 is a pseudogene locus. This CDR3 is built from 15 residues. The CDR3 DNA reads TGTGCCAGCAGCAAAATCCGGGACGGCTCCTACGAGCAGTACTTC. This gives the protein CASSKIRDGSYEQYF.

This chain joins TRBV6-2 or TRBV6-3 and TRBJ2-7; 7 bases are shared with TRBD1. The CDR3 is 15 residues long. The germline V gene has CDR1 MNHEY and CDR2 SVGEGT. J gave up 4 bases and V 5 bases, and 11 bases lay outside the gene matches. The CDR3 sequence is CASSLFPGQSYEQYF. The CDR3 nucleotides are TGTGCCAGCAGTCTATTCCCGGGACAGTCTTACGAGCAGTACTTC.

This chain links TRBV11-2 with TRBJ2-3, with 9 bases aligning to TRBD2. The ends lost 0 bases at V and 3 bases at J; junction bases unmatched: 4. This CDR3 has 16 residues. Germline CDR1 is SGHAT and CDR2 is FQNNGV. The CDR3 reads CASSLDAGGPTDTQYF. Here the CDR3 DNA reads TGTGCCAGCAGCTTAGATGCGGGAGGGCCGACAGATACGCAGTATTTT.

This rearrangement joins TRBV7-7 to TRBJ2-5; weak D call: TRBD2 (5 bases). This CDR3 comprises 16 residues. Trimming left V 4 bases short and J 4 bases short, with 19 bases between. CDR1 and CDR2 from the germline V gene are SSHAT and FNYEAQ (reference sequence). The CDR3, as DNA: TGTGCCAGCAGCTCCGCCCCGGGATTTAGGGTAGAGACCCAGTACTTC. It translates to CASSSAPGFRVETQYF. Full variable domain (missing parts from reference TRBV7-7 and TRBJ2-5): GAGVSQSPRYKVTKRGQDVTLRCDPISSHATLYWYQQALGQGPEFLTYFNYEAQPDKSGLPSDRFSAERPEGSISTLTIQRTEQRDSAMYRCASSSAPGFRVETQYFGPGTRLLVL.

This clonotype was seen a handful of times. The V gene is TRBV4-1, the J gene TRBJ1-2; 8 bases line up with TRBD1. This CDR3 is built from 16 residues. J was trimmed by 7 bases and V by 1 base; bases with no gene match: 11. Germline loops: CDR1 MGHRA, CDR2 YSYEKL. This CDR3 is CASSQGTGSYGGGYTF. The CDR3 bases are TGCGCCAGCAGCCAAGGGACAGGGTCTTATGGTGGTGGCTACACCTTC.

Only a few counts were recorded for this clonotype. The V call is TRBV12-3 or TRBV12-4, the J call TRBJ2-3, with D perhaps assigned TRBD1 or TRBD2 (5 bases each). This CDR3 contains 15 residues. V was pared by 5 bases and J by 2 bases, with 14 bases between. In DNA, the CDR3 is TGTGCCAGCAGTCCCCGGGGCAGCCCCACAGATACGCAGTATTTT. As protein: CASSPRGSPTDTQYF.

The chain has TRBV20-1 and TRBJ2-2; 12 nucleotides match TRBD2. This CDR3 contains 19 residues. The junction had 14 bases not matched to a gene; V was cut back by 3 bases and J by 3 bases. From germline, CDR1 is DFQATT and CDR2 SNEGSKA (reference sequence). CDR3 DNA sequence: TGCAGTGCTAGTGGGGCTGGGCTAGCGGGAGGGCGAGACACCGGGGAGCTGTTTTTT. Its translation is CSASGAGLAGGRDTGELFF.

This clonotype was counted between two and nine times. This sequence joins TRBV7-9 and TRBJ2-7; perhaps TRBD2 as D (5 bases). From germline, CDR1 is SEHNR and CDR2 FQNEAQ (reference sequence). The CDR3 spans 15 residues. V was cut by 3 bases and J by 2 bases, with 14 bases left in between. CDR3 protein: CASSFDGSRAYEQYF. The CDR3 nucleotides are TGTGCCAGCAGCTTTGATGGGAGTCGAGCCTACGAGCAGTACTTC.

This clonotype was counted between two and nine times. The V and J genes are TRBV4-2 and TRBJ1-2, with D unresolved. The V and J ends lost 3 bases and 2 bases respectively, with 10 bases between them. Germline V gene data show CDR1 as LGHNA and CDR2 as YNFKEQ. The CDR3 consists of 14 residues. In DNA form, the CDR3 reads TGTGCCAGCAGCCAGGTCTCCGGGAACTATGGCTACACCTTC. Translated: CASSQVSGNYGYTF.

V is TRBV7-8 and J is TRBJ2-6; no reliable D call. Germline assignment: CDR1 SGHVS and CDR2 FQNEAQ. This CDR3 region has 13 residues. V shed 4 bases and J shed 13 bases, with 14 bases lying between them. The CDR3 protein is CASSSLRALVLTF. CDR3 nucleotides: TGTGCCAGCAGCTCACTTCGGGCTTTGGTCCTGACTTTC.

This clonotype was detected a few times. CDR3 in DNA: TGTGCCAGCAGCTTAGTCGACAGGTCGAGATCGTACTTC. Translated: CASSLVDRSRSYF. This chain connects TRBV7-9 to TRBJ2-7; tentatively, D is TRBD1 (6 bases). V lost 1 base, J lost 12 bases, and 16 bases lay in between. The germline gives CDR1 SEHNR, CDR2 FQNEAQ (reference sequence). The CDR3 has 13 residues.

In this sample, this clonotype turned up a few times. The chain combines TRBV5-1 with TRBJ2-2; unclear D gene. The CDR3 sequence is 14 residues long. Looked up from germline, CDR1 is SGHRS and CDR2 is YFSETQ. Trimming left V 3 bases short and J 6 bases short, with 12 bases between. The CDR3 coding sequence is TGCGCCAGCAGCTCTTCGACAATCCCCGGGGAGCTGTTTTTT. Protein product: CASSSSTIPGELFF.

There are a few counts of this clonotype. The chain is built from TRBV27 and TRBJ1-2, with D possibly TRBD1 on 6 matching bases. CDR1 is MNHEY, CDR2 SMNVEV, per germline (reference sequence). V was trimmed by 6 bases and J by 2 bases, leaving 10 bases between them. This CDR3 contains 13 residues. DNA of the CDR3: TGTGCCAGCAGGAACGGGGGCAACTATGGCTACACCTTC. Protein product: CASRNGGNYGYTF.

The rearrangement joins TRBV7-3 to TRBJ1-1; D not resolved. CDR3 length: 13 residues. Trimming cost V 4 bases and J 8 bases, with 14 bases left between them. Per germline, CDR1 SGHTA and CDR2 FQGTGA. DNA for the CDR3: TGTGCCAGCAGCTCGGACCGAACGAGGGAAGCTTTCTTT. Translating it yields CASSSDRTREAFF.

In its sample, this clonotype was seen a few times. This chain uses TRBV5-1 with TRBJ2-5; 11 bases are a match to TRBD2. Germline loops: CDR1 SGHRS, CDR2 YFSETQ. The CDR3 has 16 residues. Trimming took 0 bases from V and 0 from J; bases not matched to a gene: 1. In DNA, the CDR3 is TGCGCCAGCAGCTTGGGGACTAGCGGGTACCAAGAGACCCAGTACTTC. Protein sequence: CASSLGTSGYQETQYF.

The V call is TRBV29-1, the J call TRBJ2-5; tentatively, D is TRBD1 (5 bases). Per germline, CDR1 SQVTM and CDR2 ANQGSEA. This CDR3 is 12 amino acids long. V was shortened by 8 bases and J by 6 bases, with 16 bases between the two germline ends. The CDR3 loop is CSLLDLGQTQYF. The CDR3 DNA is TGCAGCCTTCTGGACCTGGGGCAGACCCAGTACTTC.

In the case of this clonotype: The junction shows a germline mismatch at one end, possibly a read error. This rearrangement joins TRBV20-1 to TRBJ2-3; D not resolved. CDR3 length: 12 amino acids. The germline gives CDR1 DFQATT, CDR2 SNEGSKA (reference sequence). CDR3 DNA sequence: TGCACTGCTAGAAGGGGCACAGATACGCAGTATTTT. It specifies CTARRGTDTQYF.

In this sample, this clonotype turned up a few times. V is TRBV12-3 or TRBV12-4 and J is TRBJ2-1; a weak D match, TRBD2 (6 bases). V was shortened by 8 bases and J by 7 bases, with 15 bases between the two germline ends. The CDR3 runs 13 residues. Written as DNA, the CDR3 is TGTGCCAGCGAACCAGCGGGCATAAATGAGCAGTTCTTC. Amino acids: CASEPAGINEQFF.

In its sample, this clonotype was seen a few times. V is TRBV7-2 and J is TRBJ2-7; D tentatively reads TRBD1 or TRBD2 (6 bases each). Trimming pared 5 bases from V and 5 bases from J, leaving 22 bases between. The CDR3 loop spans 16 amino acids. Per the germline V gene, CDR1 is SGHTA and CDR2 is FQGNSA. CDR3 DNA: TGTGCCAGCAGCCCCCAAGGGGGGCAGGGAGTCGACGAGCAGTACTTC. Translation: CASSPQGGQGVDEQYF. The full variable domain, in which reference TRBV7-2 and TRBJ2-7 provide the parts outside the CDR3, is GAGVSQSPSNKVTEKGKDVELRCDPISGHTALYWYRQSLGQGLEFLIYFQGNSAPDKSGLPSDRFSAERTGGSVSTLTIQRTQQEDSAVYLCASSPQGGQGVDEQYFGPGTRLTVT.